These 17 T cell receptor beta chains were sequenced from one sample in a study of T-cell memory formation after mild COVID-19. TCRdb used MiXCR to reprocess the 5' RACE reads, holding one entry per CDR3 protein. The repertoire has around 140,000 distinct CDR3 sequences, roughly 19% of them found once; the top ten carry over 2%. Sequencing used PBMCs or a T cell subset sorted from them (not recorded which). Every receptor here comes from an adult woman who had mild COVID-19 (a few samples of this study predate the infection). Cell type and time point are not known.

The rearrangement joins TRBV20-1 to TRBJ2-7; 7 bases are shared with TRBD2. The length of the CDR3 is 15 residues. Germline-derived CDR1 and CDR2 are DFQATT and SNEGSKA (reference sequence). V lost 3 bases and J lost 7; bases outside the gene matches: 15. CDR3 in DNA: TGCAGTGCTAGCAAAGCGGGACTACGATATGGGGAGCAGTACTTC. The encoded protein is CSASKAGLRYGEQYF.

This chain uses TRBV12-3 or TRBV12-4 with TRBJ2-1; D gene ambiguous. Deletions cut 6 bases from V and 10 bases from J, with 13 bases between. The CDR3 consists of 12 residues. CDR3 nucleotide sequence: TGTGCCAGCAGCTTCTCGGTCCAAGAGCAGTTCTTC. This codes for CASSFSVQEQFF.

The chain couples TRBV4-1 to TRBJ2-1; a weak D match, TRBD2 (6 bases). V was trimmed by 1 base and J by 9 bases, leaving 22 bases between them. This CDR3 contains 17 residues. Germline-derived CDR1 and CDR2 are MGHRA and YSYEKL. Written as DNA, the CDR3 is TGCGCCAGCAGCCAAGCACCTCGGGAGAAGATTAGGTTTGAGCAGTTCTTC. This codes for CASSQAPREKIRFEQFF.

This clonotype has a handful of counts. The chain has TRBV20-1 and TRBJ2-1, with D possibly TRBD2 on 6 matching bases. V was trimmed by 8 bases and J by 0 bases, leaving 11 bases between them. Germline CDR1 and CDR2: DFQATT and SNEGSKA (reference sequence). The CDR3 loop spans 13 amino acids. The CDR3 sequence is CSPRGGSYNEQFF. For the CDR3, the DNA is TGCAGTCCCCGGGGAGGCTCCTACAATGAGCAGTTCTTC.

This rearrangement joins TRBV20-1 to TRBJ1-3; TRBD1 agrees at 8 bases. Trimming took 3 bases from V and 0 from J; bases not matched to a gene: 7. Germline V gene sequence: CDR1 DFQATT, CDR2 SNEGSKA (reference sequence). The CDR3 extends over 16 amino acids. The CDR3 nucleotides are TGCAGTGCTAGCTCCTCGGACAGGGCCTCTGGAAACACCATATATTTT. It is translated as CSASSSDRASGNTIYF.

The chain carries TRBV5-5 and TRBJ2-3; no clear D gene. There are 14 residues in the CDR3. CDR1 SGHKS and CDR2 YYEKEE come from the germline V gene (reference sequence). The V and J ends lost 2 bases and 2 bases respectively, with 9 bases between them. The CDR3 DNA reads as TGTGCCAGCAGCTTTTTTCCAGACACAGATACGCAGTATTTT. Translating it yields CASSFFPDTDTQYF. The entire variable domain, with the rest obtained from reference TRBV5-5 and TRBJ2-3, is as follows: DAGVTQSPTHLIKTRGQQVTLRCSPISGHKSVSWYQQVLGQGPQFIFQYYEKEERGRGNFPDRFSARQFPNYSSELNVNALLLGDSALYLCASSFFPDTDTQYFGPGTRLTVL.

The chain combines TRBV5-1 with TRBJ2-3; no firm D call. V was cut by 0 bases and J by 0 bases, with 8 bases left in between. The CDR3 has 15 residues. Germline V gene data show CDR1 as SGHRS and CDR2 as YFSETQ. The DNA for the CDR3 is TGCGCCAGCAGCTTGGCCCTTACTAGCACAGATACGCAGTATTTT. The encoded protein is CASSLALTSTDTQYF.

The chain employs TRBV2 and TRBJ2-3, with TRBD1 identical over 8 bases. Germline loops: CDR1 SNHLY, CDR2 FYNNEI. This CDR3 is 14 amino acids long. The V and J ends lost 8 bases and 0 bases, in that order; junction bases with no gene match: 4. The chain's CDR3 is CASRRTGSTDTQYF. In DNA form, the CDR3 reads TGTGCCAGCCGCAGGACAGGGAGCACAGATACGCAGTATTTT.

This clonotype has more than one count but fewer than ten. The chain is built from TRBV2 and TRBJ1-1; D is possibly TRBD1 (6 bases). Per germline, CDR1 SNHLY and CDR2 FYNNEI. V was shortened by 6 bases and J by 5 bases, with 16 bases between the two germline ends. This CDR3 has 14 amino acids. The CDR3 DNA follows: TGTGCCAGCAGCCGCTCAGGGGTGGGTACTGAAGCTTTCTTT. Protein sequence: CASSRSGVGTEAFF. The whole variable domain, filled in from reference TRBV2 and TRBJ1-1, reads EPEVTQTPSHQVTQMGQEVILRCVPISNHLYFYWYRQILGQKVEFLVSFYNNEISEKSEIFDDQFSVERPDGSNFTLKIRSTKLEDSAMYFCASSRSGVGTEAFFGQGTRLTVV.

This clonotype has only a few counts. V gene TRBV6-5 combines with J gene TRBJ2-3; D might be TRBD1 (6 bases). The CDR3 consists of 15 residues. Germline V CDR1 and CDR2: MNHEY, SVGAGI. Trimming removed 7 bases at V and 2 bases at J, with 16 bases between. The CDR3 DNA follows: TGTGCCAGCAAAGAGGCCGGACAGCTCACAGATACGCAGTATTTT. Its translation: CASKEAGQLTDTQYF.

The V call is TRBV23-1, the J call TRBJ1-5, with TRBD1 identical over 7 bases. TRBV23-1 is an ORF; its function is uncertain. This CDR3 region has 15 residues. V shed 0 bases and J 9 bases; nucleotides not matched to a gene: 8. The CDR3 nucleotides read TGCGCCAGCAGTCAATCAGACAGGGCCCATGGGCCCCAGCATTTT. As protein: CASSQSDRAHGPQHF.

This chain connects TRBV4-3 to TRBJ1-4; D gene uncertain. CDR1 is LGHNA and CDR2 is YSLEER in the germline V gene. V lost 0 bases to trimming and J lost 9 bases, with 8 bases between them. This CDR3 spans 13 amino acids. The CDR3 loop reads CASSQDLTKKLFF. As DNA, the CDR3 is TGCGCCAGCAGCCAAGATTTGACTAAAAAACTGTTTTTT.

The V call is TRBV5-6, the J call TRBJ2-3; 7 bases agree with TRBD2. The ends lost 0 bases at V and 4 bases at J; junction bases unmatched: 8. There are 16 residues in the CDR3. Germline V gene sequence: CDR1 SGHDT, CDR2 YYEEEE. CDR3: CASSLGAAGVADTQYF. For the CDR3, the DNA is TGTGCCAGCAGCTTGGGAGCCGCGGGGGTGGCAGATACGCAGTATTTT. The full variable domain, its missing parts supplied by reference TRBV5-6 and TRBJ2-3, is DAGVTQSPTHLIKTRGQQVTLRCSPKSGHDTVSWYQQALGQGPQFIFQYYEEEERQRGNFPDRFSGHQFPNYSSELNVNALLLGDSALYLCASSLGAAGVADTQYFGPGTRLTVL.

This clonotype came up a few times. The chain joins TRBV5-1 to TRBJ2-7, with 8 bases lining up with TRBD1. Germline CDR1 and CDR2: SGHRS and YFSETQ. J was trimmed by 11 bases and V by 4 bases; bases with no gene match: 11. The CDR3 loop spans 13 amino acids. This CDR3 is CASSPSDRGVKYF. The CDR3 nucleotides are TGCGCCAGCAGCCCTTCCGACAGGGGCGTTAAGTACTTC.

This clonotype was seen at least ten times. The V gene is TRBV5-1, the J gene TRBJ1-1; D gene uncertain. V lost 3 bases and J lost 5, with 5 bases in between. The CDR3 spans 11 residues. Germline V gives CDR1 SGHRS, CDR2 YFSETQ. CDR3 protein: CASSSETEAFF. Here the CDR3 DNA reads TGCGCCAGCAGCTCAGAAACTGAAGCTTTCTTT.

This chain connects TRBV19 to TRBJ2-5; D might be TRBD1 (5 bases). The CDR3 spans 13 residues. Per germline, CDR1 LNHDA and CDR2 SQIVND (reference sequence). Trimming took 4 bases from V and 4 from J, leaving 10 bases between them. The CDR3 spells CASSRTLGETQYF. CDR3 nucleotide sequence: TGTGCCAGTAGTAGGACATTGGGAGAGACCCAGTACTTC.

This clonotype was seen many times. The chain uses TRBV18 and TRBJ2-2; D is ambiguous. The CDR3 extends over 13 amino acids. In germline, CDR1 is KGHSH, CDR2 LQKENI. Trimming pared 8 bases from V and 0 bases from J, leaving 7 bases between. This CDR3 reads CASSPANTGELFF. The CDR3 coding sequence is TGTGCCAGCAGCCCCGCGAACACCGGGGAGCTGTTTTTT.